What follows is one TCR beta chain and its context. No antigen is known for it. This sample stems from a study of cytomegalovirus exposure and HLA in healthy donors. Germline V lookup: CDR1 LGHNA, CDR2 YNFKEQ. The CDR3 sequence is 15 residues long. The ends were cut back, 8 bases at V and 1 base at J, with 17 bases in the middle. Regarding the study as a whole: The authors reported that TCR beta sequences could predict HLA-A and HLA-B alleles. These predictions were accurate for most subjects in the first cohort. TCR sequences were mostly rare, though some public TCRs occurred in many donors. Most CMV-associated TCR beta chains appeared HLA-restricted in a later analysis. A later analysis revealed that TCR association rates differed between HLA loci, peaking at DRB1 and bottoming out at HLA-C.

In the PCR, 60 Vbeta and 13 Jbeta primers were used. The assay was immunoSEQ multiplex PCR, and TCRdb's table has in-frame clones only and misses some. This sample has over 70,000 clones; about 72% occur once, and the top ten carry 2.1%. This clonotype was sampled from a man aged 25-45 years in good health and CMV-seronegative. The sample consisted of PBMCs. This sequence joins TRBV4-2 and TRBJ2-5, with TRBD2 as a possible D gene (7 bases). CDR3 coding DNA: TGTGCCAGCGCGAGCCTTGGGGGGGCCCAAGAGACCCAGTACTTC. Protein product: CASASLGGAQETQYF.